The clone carrying this TCR beta chain was seen a few times. Its antigen is not identified. This CDR3 spans 15 amino acids. V lost 2 bases and J 0 bases, leaving 9 bases between the germline ends. Germline loops: CDR1 SGHTA, CDR2 FQGNSA. MiXCR was run by TCRdb on the reads, yielding one entry per CDR3 protein. The sample consists of approximately 500,000 distinct CDR3 sequences, around 30% of them appearing once. This sample is part of a study of T cell repertoires in cytomegalovirus infection. Looking at the study overall: Shared public TCR beta signatures pointed to both CMV infection and a matching HLA type.

The chain joins TRBV7-2 to TRBJ2-3; D perhaps matches TRBD2 (5 bases). Sequencing used cultured PBMCs, obtained from culture after CMV antigen stimulation. This TCR came from a human donor in good health (CMV status not recorded). Some clones in this sample may be carry-over from other donors' samples. The CDR3 region is CASSLQRTSTDTQYF. The CDR3, as DNA: TGTGCCAGCAGCTTACAGCGGACTAGCACAGATACGCAGTATTTT.